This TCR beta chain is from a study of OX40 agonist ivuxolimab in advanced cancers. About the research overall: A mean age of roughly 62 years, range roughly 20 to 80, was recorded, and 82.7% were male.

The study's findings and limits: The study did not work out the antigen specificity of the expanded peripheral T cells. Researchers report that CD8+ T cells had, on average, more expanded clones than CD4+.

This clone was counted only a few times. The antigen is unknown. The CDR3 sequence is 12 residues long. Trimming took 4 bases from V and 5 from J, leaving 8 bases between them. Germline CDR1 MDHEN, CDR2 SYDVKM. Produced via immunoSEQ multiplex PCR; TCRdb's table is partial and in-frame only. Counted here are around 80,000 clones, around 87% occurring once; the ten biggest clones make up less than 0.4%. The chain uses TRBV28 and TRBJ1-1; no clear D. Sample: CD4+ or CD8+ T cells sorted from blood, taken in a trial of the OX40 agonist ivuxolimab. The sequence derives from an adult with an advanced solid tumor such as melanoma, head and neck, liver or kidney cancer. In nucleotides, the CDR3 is TGTGCCAGCAGTTACTCGTTTACTGAAGCTTTCTTT. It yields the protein CASSYSFTEAFF. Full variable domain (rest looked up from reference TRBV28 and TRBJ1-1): DVKVTQSSRYLVKRTGEKVFLECVQDMDHENMFWYRQDPGLGLRLIYFSYDVKMKEKGDIPEGYSVSREKKERFSLILESASTNQTSMYLCASSYSFTEAFFGQGTRLTVV.